The entry that follows covers one TCR beta chain sequence. The antigen is unknown. The CDR3 sequence is 15 residues long. The germline V and J ends were trimmed by 2 bases and 3 bases, with 12 bases remaining between them. Germline CDR1 reads SGHNT; CDR2 reads YYREEE (reference sequence). This sample was included in a study of beta chain features in type 1 diabetes. Looking at the study overall: Cells sorted and examined across all samples totaled 85 million to 130 million. Findings of the study overall: For TCRB rearrangement, an influence of HLA type remained unresolved here. Lower insertion and higher deletion counts appeared at VDJ junctions in type 1 diabetes patients.

The investigators reverse transcribed all of the isolated RNA, so they sequenced expressed TCRB transcripts. Profiling relied on immunoSEQ multiplex PCR, and the TCRdb table lists in-frame clones only, not all of them. Of 330,000 or so clones listed, 12% to 15% are singletons. The source material was central memory CD4+ T cells from blood. The chain joins TRBV5-4 to TRBJ2-1, with a tentative D call TRBD2 (6 bases). The source is a man aged 30-40 years in good health. The CDR3 is CASSLSSGVYNEQFF. CDR3 DNA: TGTGCCAGCAGCTTATCCTCGGGGGTCTACAATGAGCAGTTCTTC.